A selection of T cell receptor beta chains follows, all from one sample in a study of liver allograft versus peripheral blood T cells. One entry per CDR3 protein results from TCRdb running MiXCR on the reads. This sample carries 6,200 or so distinct CDR3 sequences, 15% to 20% of them seen once, and the ten largest clones take roughly 2.9%. These receptors were obtained from a human patient who had a liver transplant. The graft donor may account for some of the T cells. CDR3s include the opening cysteine and the closing phenylalanine or tryptophan. A D gene is named only where the DNA matches it firmly. Clone size, where shown, is once, few, many, or a class for clones that have expanded.

j_gene | abundance | d_gene | v_gene | CDR3aa | CDR3nt
TRBJ1-1 | medium-sized | . | TRBV6-5 | CASSQTVNTEAFF | TGTGCCAGCAGTCAGACGGTGAACACTGAAGCTTTCTTT
TRBJ1-1 | few | . | TRBV20-1 | CSARDNWKPWAFF | TGCAGTGCTAGAGATAATTGGAAACCCTGGGCTTTCTTT
TRBJ2-7 | medium-sized | TRBD1 | TRBV7-9 | CASSSPGGHFLDEQYF | TGTGCCAGCAGCTCCCCAGGGGGCCACTTTCTGGACGAGCAGTACTTC
TRBJ1-5 | few | TRBD1 | TRBV3-1 | CASSPTGGNQPQHF | TGTGCCAGCAGCCCCACAGGGGGCAATCAGCCCCAGCATTTT
TRBJ2-1 | . | TRBD2 | TRBV7-9 | CASSTHLGTSGSVNEQFF | TGTGCCAGCAGCACACACCTTGGGACTAGCGGGAGTGTGAATGAGCAGTTCTTC
TRBJ1-3 | medium-sized | TRBD1 | TRBV7-3 | CASSSGGSGNTIYF | TGTGCCAGCTCCTCAGGGGGTTCTGGAAACACCATATATTTT
TRBJ1-4 | . | TRBD1 | TRBV19 | CASSVAGTGDEKLFF | TGTGCCAGTAGTGTAGCCGGGACAGGGGACGAAAAACTGTTTTTT
TRBJ2-7 | . | . | TRBV14 | CASRLGGTYEQYF | TGTGCCAGCCGCCTCGGGGGCACCTACGAGCAGTACTTC
TRBJ1-3 | medium-sized | . | TRBV6-5 | CASSVDTSSGNTIYF | TGTGCCAGCAGCGTCGACACGAGCTCTGGAAACACCATATATTTT
TRBJ2-3 | medium-sized | . | TRBV19 | CASTSGGRDTQYF | .
TRBJ1-5 | medium-sized | . | TRBV6-6 | CASSLDRSNQPQHF | TGTGCCAGCAGTTTAGACAGGAGCAATCAGCCCCAGCATTTT
TRBJ1-5 | medium-sized | TRBD1 | TRBV18 | CASSFGTGVNQPQHF | TGTGCCAGCTCATTTGGGACAGGGGTCAATCAGCCCCAGCATTTT
TRBJ2-7 | many | . | TRBV30 | CAWRPHALARLSYEQYF | TGTGCCTGGAGGCCCCACGCCCTAGCGCGACTCTCCTACGAGCAGTACTTC
TRBJ2-3 | many | TRBD1 | TRBV11-3 | CASSPGQGGTDTQYF | TGTGCCAGCAGCCCCGGACAGGGTGGCACAGATACGCAGTATTTT
TRBJ2-7 | medium-sized | . | TRBV19 | CASSSTGADYEQYF | TGTGCCAGTAGTTCAACCGGGGCGGACTACGAGCAGTACTTC
TRBJ1-3 | . | . | TRBV20-1 | CSARDVTSGNTIYF | TGCAGTGCTAGGGACGTAACCTCTGGAAACACCATATATTTT
TRBJ2-3 | many | . | TRBV6-5 | CASSFLWGTDTQYF | TGTGCCAGCAGTTTTTTGTGGGGCACAGATACGCAGTATTTT
TRBJ1-4 | few | . | TRBV20-1 | CSARDLGVRNEKLFF | TGCAGTGCTAGAGATCTGGGGGTTCGTAATGAAAAACTGTTTTTT
TRBJ2-7 | few | TRBD1 | TRBV20-1 | CSAVWPGQGNYEQYF | TGCAGTGCTGTTTGGCCGGGACAGGGGAACTACGAGCAGTACTTC
TRBJ1-2 | . | TRBD1 | TRBV27 | CASSSWTGVEARGYTF | TGTGCCAGCAGTTCCTGGACAGGTGTTGAGGCGAGGGGCTACACCTTC
TRBJ1-1 | few | TRBD1 | TRBV20-1 | CSARQGASEAFF | TGCAGTGCCCGACAGGGGGCTAGTGAAGCTTTCTTT
TRBJ1-6 | few | TRBD1 | TRBV7-9 | CALQESGQGRPLHF | TGTGCCCTACAGGAGTCGGGACAGGGGAGGCCCCTCCACTTT
TRBJ2-1 | . | TRBD2 | TRBV10-1 | CASSESIAGVNEQFF | TGCGCCAGCAGTGAGTCCATAGCGGGAGTCAATGAGCAGTTCTTC
TRBJ1-4 | medium-sized | . | TRBV19 | CASTRINGEKLFF | TGTGCCAGTACAAGGATAAATGGCGAAAAACTGTTTTTT
TRBJ1-2 | medium-sized | . | TRBV19 | CASTSGWANYGYTF | TGTGCCAGTACCTCCGGATGGGCTAACTATGGCTACACCTTC
TRBJ2-1 | few | . | TRBV12-3/TRBV12-4 | CASSSERYNEQFF | TGTGCCAGCAGTTCAGAGCGGTACAATGAGCAGTTCTTC
TRBJ2-5 | . | . | TRBV20-1 | CSALHSSSQETQYF | TGCAGTGCCCTTCATTCTAGCAGTCAAGAGACCCAGTACTTC
TRBJ2-7 | few | . | TRBV7-9 | CASSLDTGLYF | TGTGCCAGCAGCTTAGATACAGGGCTGTACTTC
TRBJ2-1 | medium-sized | . | TRBV5-5 | CASSFGGNEQFF | TGTGCCAGCAGCTTTGGCGGGAATGAGCAGTTCTTC
TRBJ1-2 | medium-sized | . | TRBV18 | CASSPEDSYGYTF | TGTGCCAGCTCACCAGAAGACAGCTATGGCTACACCTTC
TRBJ2-3 | few | . | TRBV30 | CAWSATGTSTDTQYF | TGTGCCTGGAGTGCAACGGGCACTAGCACAGATACGCAGTATTTT
TRBJ1-2 | large | TRBD1 | TRBV10-3 | CAIRNRTGEGGYTF | TGTGCCATCAGGAATAGGACAGGGGAAGGTGGCTACACCTTC
TRBJ1-3 | . | . | TRBV7-9 | CASSLGRTLSGNTIYF | TGTGCCAGCAGCTTAGGCAGGACCCTCTCTGGAAACACCATATATTTT
TRBJ1-1 | medium-sized | . | TRBV27 | CASSQSPTVPNTEAFF | TGTGCCAGCAGTCAATCCCCTACAGTACCGAACACTGAAGCTTTCTTT
TRBJ1-2 | medium-sized | . | TRBV11-2 | CASSPDSLPYGYTF | TGTGCCAGCAGCCCGGACAGCCTTCCCTATGGCTACACCTTC
TRBJ2-7 | few | TRBD1 | TRBV12-3/TRBV12-4 | CASRPDRRLTYEQYF | TGTGCCAGCAGGCCGGACAGGAGACTTACCTACGAGCAGTACTTC
TRBJ2-1 | medium-sized | TRBD1 | TRBV7-9 | CASSPAPRDRGHNEQFF | TGTGCCAGCAGCCCCGCCCCCCGGGACAGGGGGCACAATGAGCAGTTCTTC
TRBJ2-5 | medium-sized | TRBD1 | TRBV6-6 | CASSYSRTGPHGTQYF | TGTGCCAGCAGTTACTCGCGGACAGGCCCCCACGGGACCCAGTACTTC
TRBJ1-1 | . | . | TRBV19 | CASRIRSMNTEAFF | TGTGCCAGTAGGATTAGGTCTATGAACACTGAAGCTTTCTTT
TRBJ2-3 | . | TRBD2 | TRBV10-3 | CAISVGLAANTDTQYF | TGTGCCATCAGTGTAGGACTAGCGGCAAACACAGATACGCAGTATTTT
TRBJ1-1 | medium-sized | . | TRBV18 | CASSPGHQNTEAFF | TGTGCCAGCTCCCCGGGACATCAGAACACTGAAGCTTTCTTT
TRBJ2-1 | . | . | TRBV18 | CASSPNRGLEQFF | TGTGCCAGCTCACCGAACAGGGGACTAGAGCAGTTCTTC
TRBJ2-5 | . | . | TRBV20-1 | CSARVLSRRFAEETQYF | TGCAGTGCTAGAGTACTTTCTCGGAGGTTCGCCGAAGAGACCCAGTACTTC
TRBJ1-2 | . | . | TRBV12-3/TRBV12-4 | CASRLDSFGGYTF | TGTGCCAGCAGGCTAGACAGTTTTGGAGGCTACACCTTC
TRBJ1-5 | large | . | TRBV6-5 | CASSSRGGAGQPQHF | TGTGCCAGCAGTTCCCGAGGGGGGGCTGGGCAGCCCCAGCATTTT
TRBJ1-4 | . | . | TRBV10-2 | CASSETGPNEKLFF | TGCGCCAGCAGTGAGACCGGCCCCAATGAAAAACTGTTTTTT
TRBJ2-1 | . | . | TRBV2 | CASSEHGRVTYNEQFF | TGTGCCAGCAGTGAGCACGGCAGGGTTACCTACAATGAGCAGTTCTTC